This TCR beta chain was found in a study of Ad26.COV2.S vaccination and SARS-CoV-2 variants. The treatment was: about 20 received Ad26.COV2.S at low or high dose, single or two shots; 5 received placebo; per-sample allocation not given. It was on day 63 after the first vaccine or placebo injection that samples were taken. The CDR3 contains 14 residues. Trimming pared 4 bases from V and 4 bases from J, leaving 13 bases between. Per germline, CDR1 LGHDT and CDR2 YNNKEL (reference sequence). The protocol was immunoSEQ multiplex PCR, while the TCRdb copy is restricted to in-frame clones and leaves out a portion. The sample lists approximately 410,000 clones; around 87% were seen once.

Sequences were derived from peripheral blood, sampled in a trial of Ad26.COV2.S vaccine versus placebo. The chain has TRBV3-1 (or the pseudogene TRBV3-2) and TRBJ1-2; perhaps TRBD1 as D (6 bases). The receptor's source is a person between 18 and 60 years old who received the Ad26.COV2.S COVID-19 vaccine or a placebo. The CDR3 bases are TGTGCCAGCAGCCCCCCGGACAGTCTCTATGGCTACACCTTC. Translation gives CASSPPDSLYGYTF.